The rows below give T cell receptor beta chains drawn from one sample of a study of blood T cell repertoires in COVID-19. Profiling relied on immunoSEQ multiplex PCR, and the TCRdb table lists in-frame clones only, not all of them. Of about 110,000 clones detected, 60% to 80% appear once; the ten largest clones hold approximately 0.9%. The sample was peripheral blood. Source of these receptors: a human donor with acute or convalescent COVID-19. The donor label of this sample is uncertain. The CDR3 runs from the conserved cysteine through the conserved F or W. Fields, in order: J gene, clone size, D gene, V gene, CDR3 protein, CDR3 DNA. The D gene is left open where the match is weak. Not all rows give a size; the values are once, few, many and, for expanded clones, a class.

TRBJ1-2,NA,TRBD1,TRBV29-1,CSVEEVVRTGVYGYTF,TGCAGCGTTGAAGAGGTGGTGAGGACAGGGGTCTATGGCTACACCTTC
TRBJ2-6,NA,NA,TRBV3-1/TRBV3-2,CASSRDSGANVLTF,TGTGCCAGCAGCAGAGACTCTGGGGCCAACGTCCTGACTTTC
TRBJ2-5,NA,TRBD2,TRBV10-1,CASSASGRRETQYF,TGCGCCAGCAGTGCTAGCGGCCGCCGGGAGACCCAGTACTTC
TRBJ2-7,NA,NA,TRBV24-1,CATSDWTSYEQYF,TGTGCCACCAGTGATTGGACTTCCTACGAGCAGTACTTC
TRBJ2-3,NA,TRBD2,TRBV28,CASSYFERGDSTDTQYF,TGTGCCAGCAGCTACTTTGAGCGGGGGGATAGCACAGATACGCAGTATTTT
TRBJ2-1,NA,TRBD2,TRBV30,CATAGGSNNEQFF,TGTGCCACCGCCGGGGGGTCAAACAATGAGCAGTTCTTC
TRBJ1-1,NA,NA,TRBV19,CASSMGGWVAFF,TGTGCCAGTAGTATGGGGGGGTGGGTAGCTTTCTTT
TRBJ1-3,NA,NA,TRBV5-1,CASSLDSHSGNTIYF,TGCGCCAGCAGCTTGGACTCTCACTCTGGAAACACCATATATTTT
TRBJ2-5,NA,NA,TRBV5-1,CASSLGAGAIQETQYF,TGCGCCAGCAGCTTGGGGGCGGGGGCCATCCAAGAGACCCAGTACTTC
TRBJ1-2,few,TRBD1,TRBV24-1,CATSDQTEGAEGYTF,TGTGCCACCAGTGATCAGACGGAGGGGGCGGAAGGCTACACCTTC
TRBJ1-5,NA,TRBD1,TRBV6-5,CASSRDRGGNQPQHF,TGTGCCAGCAGCCGGGACAGGGGCGGCAATCAGCCCCAGCATTTT
TRBJ2-2,NA,NA,TRBV11-2,CASSLGTLIGELFF,TGTGCCAGCAGCTTAGGCACTCTAATCGGGGAGCTGTTTTTT
TRBJ2-1,NA,TRBD2,TRBV6-5,CASGWSGRPNNEQFF,TGTGCCAGCGGGTGGAGCGGGAGGCCGAACAATGAGCAGTTCTTC
TRBJ1-5,NA,TRBD1,TRBV7-2,CASSSGTAWQPQHF,TGTGCCAGCAGCTCTGGGACAGCTTGGCAGCCCCAGCATTTT
TRBJ1-1,NA,NA,TRBV21-1,CASSKDPRQGAEQAAYTEAFF,TGTGCCAGCAGCAAAGATCCGAGACAGGGGGCCGAGCAAGCGGCGTACACTGAAGCTTTCTTT
TRBJ2-7,NA,NA,TRBV10-3,CAISTLVGGPSEQYF,TGTGCCATCAGTACCCTCGTCGGGGGGCCTTCCGAGCAGTACTTC
TRBJ2-2,NA,NA,TRBV7-8,CASRPQGTGELFF,TGTGCCAGCAGGCCACAGGGAACCGGGGAGCTGTTTTTT
TRBJ1-1,once,NA,TRBV5-4,CASSSPSGDYEAFF,TGTGCCAGCAGCTCCCCTTCTGGGGACTATGAAGCTTTCTTT
TRBJ1-2,NA,TRBD1,TRBV7-9,CASSSGQMSYTF,TGTGCCAGCAGCTCGGGACAGATGAGCTACACCTTC
TRBJ2-2,NA,NA,TRBV11-2,CASSLGSGAGELFF,TGTGCCAGCAGCTTAGGATCGGGGGCCGGGGAGCTGTTTTTT
TRBJ1-5,NA,NA,TRBV2,CASSEWENSNQPQHF,TGTGCCAGCAGTGAATGGGAGAATAGCAATCAGCCCCAGCATTTT
TRBJ2-7,NA,TRBD2,TRBV7-8,CASSLVGSGGDKYEQYF,TGTGCCAGCAGCTTAGTCGGTAGCGGGGGGGACAAATACGAGCAGTACTTC
TRBJ2-2,many,NA,TRBV3-1/TRBV3-2,CASSPSGLNTGELFF,TGTGCCAGCAGCCCGAGCGGGCTAAACACCGGGGAGCTGTTTTTT
TRBJ2-4,NA,NA,TRBV6-5,CASRTDLLAKNIQYF,TGTGCCAGCAGGACAGATCTACTAGCCAAAAACATTCAGTACTTC
TRBJ1-3,NA,NA,TRBV5-4,CATPGGLIYSGNTIYF,TGTGCCACTCCCGGGGGGTTGATATACTCTGGAAACACCATATATTTT
TRBJ1-3,NA,TRBD1,TRBV29-1,CSVRQGAGNTIYF,TGCAGCGTTCGACAGGGCGCTGGAAACACCATATATTTT
TRBJ1-2,NA,TRBD1,TRBV7-2,CASSLSGTASGGYTF,TGTGCCAGCAGCTTGTCCGGGACAGCCTCGGGGGGCTACACCTTC
TRBJ1-3,NA,NA,TRBV7-9,CASSSLRASGNTIYF,TGTGCCAGCAGCAGTTTGAGGGCCTCTGGAAACACCATATATTTT
TRBJ1-1,NA,NA,TRBV2,CASSEGQGYTEAFF,TGTGCCAGCAGTGAAGGCCAGGGGTACACTGAAGCTTTCTTT
TRBJ2-2,NA,NA,TRBV5-8,CASSLDRTNTGELFF,TGTGCCAGCAGCTTGGACAGGACCAACACCGGGGAGCTGTTTTTT
TRBJ1-1,NA,NA,TRBV29-1,CSVEDRTVVNTEAFF,TGCAGCGTTGAAGACCGTACCGTAGTGAACACTGAAGCTTTCTTT
TRBJ2-5,NA,NA,TRBV6-5,CAAHQSSAQETQYF,TGTGCCGCCCATCAGTCTAGCGCACAAGAGACCCAGTACTTC
TRBJ1-5,NA,TRBD1,TRBV19,CASRGQERYSNQPQHF,TGTGCCAGTAGGGGACAGGAGAGATATAGCAATCAGCCCCAGCATTTT
TRBJ1-5,NA,NA,TRBV18,CASSPAGGNSNQPQHF,TGTGCCAGCTCCCCTGCGGGAGGAAATAGCAATCAGCCCCAGCATTTT
TRBJ1-1,NA,NA,TRBV15,CATHLEEFLGTEAFF,TGTGCCACCCACTTAGAGGAGTTCTTGGGCACTGAAGCTTTCTTT
TRBJ1-5,NA,TRBD1,TRBV6-5,CASRPDRGGNQPQHF,TGTGCCAGCAGACCCGACAGGGGTGGCAATCAGCCCCAGCATTTT
TRBJ1-1,NA,NA,TRBV30,CAWGQGQNTEAFF,TGTGCCTGGGGTCAGGGACAGAACACTGAAGCTTTCTTT
TRBJ1-1,NA,NA,TRBV19,CASSLSGSVTEAFF,TGTGCCAGTAGTCTTTCCGGTTCGGTCACTGAAGCTTTCTTT
TRBJ2-4,NA,NA,TRBV30,CAWSAIGRSIQYF,TGTGCCTGGAGTGCCATCGGGAGAAGCATTCAGTACTTC
TRBJ1-3,once,NA,TRBV6-5,CASRFLGSGNTIYF,TGTGCCAGCAGATTCCTAGGAAGTGGAAACACCATATATTTT
TRBJ2-3,NA,TRBD1,TRBV27,CASSLRGLTDTQYF,TGTGCCAGCAGCCTCAGGGGGCTAACAGATACGCAGTATTTT
TRBJ2-3,NA,TRBD2,TRBV24-1,CAGTTWTSGGALTDTQYF,TGTGCCGGAACGACCTGGACTAGCGGGGGGGCCTTGACAGATACGCAGTATTTT
TRBJ2-3,NA,TRBD1,TRBV20-1,CSASPGTGDLGAQYF,TGCAGTGCCAGTCCCGGGACAGGGGATCTCGGGGCGCAGTATTTT
TRBJ1-5,NA,NA,TRBV12-5,CASGFSPGVYQPQHF,TGTGCTAGTGGTTTTTCCCCGGGGGTCTATCAGCCCCAGCATTTT
TRBJ1-6,few,TRBD1,TRBV9,CASSSLPGQSNSPLHF,TGTGCCAGCAGCTCACTACCGGGACAGAGTAATTCACCCCTCCACTTT
TRBJ2-5,NA,TRBD2,TRBV10-2,CASTGLAGSQETQYF,TGCGCCAGCACCGGACTAGCGGGGTCTCAAGAGACCCAGTACTTC
TRBJ2-2,NA,TRBD2,TRBV24-1,CATSDFRGRAGELFF,TGTGCCACCAGTGATTTTCGGGGGAGGGCCGGGGAGCTGTTTTTT
TRBJ2-7,NA,NA,TRBV12-5,CASGLVLTGDYRYEQYF,TGTGCTAGTGGTTTGGTACTTACCGGCGACTATCGGTACGAGCAGTACTTC
TRBJ2-2,NA,TRBD1,TRBV27,CASSVTQGALNTGELFF,TGTGCCAGCAGTGTAACACAGGGGGCCCTGAACACCGGGGAGCTGTTTTTT
TRBJ2-5,NA,TRBD2,TRBV9,CASSLTSGVRETQYF,TGTGCCAGCAGCCTCACTAGCGGAGTTAGGGAGACCCAGTACTTC
TRBJ1-5,NA,NA,TRBV14,CASSQLGSNQPQHF,TGTGCCAGCAGCCAACTCGGTAGCAATCAGCCCCAGCATTTT
TRBJ1-6,many,NA,TRBV27,CASSSFLFSPLHF,TGTGCCAGCAGTTCCTTTTTGTTTTCACCCCTCCACTTT
TRBJ2-7,NA,NA,TRBV30,CASQTEDYEQYF,TGTGCCTCCCAGACAGAGGACTACGAGCAGTACTTC
TRBJ1-4,NA,TRBD1,TRBV30,CAWSKAGGLEKLFF,TGTGCCTGGAGTAAGGCAGGGGGCCTTGAAAAACTGTTTTTT
TRBJ2-2,NA,NA,TRBV10-2,CASSSAVTGELFF,TGCGCCAGCAGTTCAGCGGTCACCGGGGAGCTGTTTTTT
TRBJ1-2,many,TRBD1,TRBV2,CASSRTGAYGYTF,TGTGCCAGCAGTCGGACAGGGGCCTATGGCTACACCTTC
TRBJ2-5,NA,TRBD2,TRBV24-1,CATSDLSSSGGASETQYF,TGTGCCACCAGTGATTTGTCTTCTAGCGGGGGGGCCTCGGAGACCCAGTACTTC
TRBJ1-1,NA,NA,TRBV29-1,CSVVYWSTEAFF,TGCAGCGTTGTGTATTGGAGCACTGAAGCTTTCTTT
TRBJ1-4,NA,NA,TRBV28,CATNGGLFEKLFF,TGTGCCACAAACGGCGGGTTATTTGAAAAACTGTTTTTT
TRBJ2-7,NA,NA,TRBV10-3,CAISMTGTSYEQYF,TGTGCCATCAGTATGACAGGGACTTCCTACGAGCAGTACTTC